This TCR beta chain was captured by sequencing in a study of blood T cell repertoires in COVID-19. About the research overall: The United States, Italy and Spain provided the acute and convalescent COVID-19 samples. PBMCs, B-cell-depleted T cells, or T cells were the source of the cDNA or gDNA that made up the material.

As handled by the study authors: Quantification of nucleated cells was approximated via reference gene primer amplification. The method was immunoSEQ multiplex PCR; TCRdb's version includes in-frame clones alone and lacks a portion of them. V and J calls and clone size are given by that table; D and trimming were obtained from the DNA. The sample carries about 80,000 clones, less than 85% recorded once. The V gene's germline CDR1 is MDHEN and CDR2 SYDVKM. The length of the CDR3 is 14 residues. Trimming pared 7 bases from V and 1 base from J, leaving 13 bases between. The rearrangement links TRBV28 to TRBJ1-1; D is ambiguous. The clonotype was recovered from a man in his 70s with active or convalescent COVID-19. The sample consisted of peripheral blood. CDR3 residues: CASTPPHKNTEAFF. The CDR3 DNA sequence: TGTGCCAGCACCCCCCCCCACAAGAACACTGAAGCTTTCTTT. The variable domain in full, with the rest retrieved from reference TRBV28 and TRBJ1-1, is DVKVTQSSRYLVKRTGEKVFLECVQDMDHENMFWYRQDPGLGLRLIYFSYDVKMKEKGDIPEGYSVSREKKERFSLILESASTNQTSMYLCASTPPHKNTEAFFGQGTRLTVV.